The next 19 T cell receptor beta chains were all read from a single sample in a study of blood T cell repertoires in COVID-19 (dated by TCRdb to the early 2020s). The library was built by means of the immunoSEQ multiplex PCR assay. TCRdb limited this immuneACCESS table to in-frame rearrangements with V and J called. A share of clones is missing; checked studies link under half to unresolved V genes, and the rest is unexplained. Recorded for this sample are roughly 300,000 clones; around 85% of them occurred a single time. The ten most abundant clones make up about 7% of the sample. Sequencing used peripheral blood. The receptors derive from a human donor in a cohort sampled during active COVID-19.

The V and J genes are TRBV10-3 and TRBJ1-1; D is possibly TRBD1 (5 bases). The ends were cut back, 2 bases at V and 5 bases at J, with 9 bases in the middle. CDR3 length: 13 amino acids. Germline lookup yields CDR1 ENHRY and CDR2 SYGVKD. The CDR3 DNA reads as TGTGCCATCAGTGAGAAGGGACTAACTGAAGCTTTCTTT. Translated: CAISEKGLTEAFF.

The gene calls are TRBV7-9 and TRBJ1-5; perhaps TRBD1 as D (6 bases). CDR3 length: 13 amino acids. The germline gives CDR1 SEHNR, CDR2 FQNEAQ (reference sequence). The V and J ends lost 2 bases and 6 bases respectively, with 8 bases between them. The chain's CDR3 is CASSLMGAQPQHF. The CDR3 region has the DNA TGTGCCAGCAGCTTAATGGGGGCTCAGCCCCAGCATTTT.

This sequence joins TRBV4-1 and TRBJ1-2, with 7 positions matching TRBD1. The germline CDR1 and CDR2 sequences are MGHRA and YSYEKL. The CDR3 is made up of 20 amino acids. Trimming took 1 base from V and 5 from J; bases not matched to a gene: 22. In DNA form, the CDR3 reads TGCGCCAGCAGCCAAGGGTTTACGTTGACAGGGACACGGTTGGAATATGGCTACACCTTC. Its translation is CASSQGFTLTGTRLEYGYTF.

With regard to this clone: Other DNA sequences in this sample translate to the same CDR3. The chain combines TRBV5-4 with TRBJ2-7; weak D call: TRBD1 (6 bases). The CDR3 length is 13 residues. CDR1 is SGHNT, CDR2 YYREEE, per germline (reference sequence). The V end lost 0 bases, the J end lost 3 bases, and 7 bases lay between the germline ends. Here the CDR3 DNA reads TGTGCCAGCAGCTTGGACAGGGTCTACGAGCAGTACTTC. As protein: CASSLDRVYEQYF.

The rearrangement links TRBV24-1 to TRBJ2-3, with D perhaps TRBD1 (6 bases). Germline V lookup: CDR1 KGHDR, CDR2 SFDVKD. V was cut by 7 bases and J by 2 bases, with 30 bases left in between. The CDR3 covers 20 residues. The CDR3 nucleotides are TGTGCCACCAGACCGGACCCCCGGACAGCAAACATAGACCCCACAGATACGCAGTATTTT. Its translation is CATRPDPRTANIDPTDTQYF.

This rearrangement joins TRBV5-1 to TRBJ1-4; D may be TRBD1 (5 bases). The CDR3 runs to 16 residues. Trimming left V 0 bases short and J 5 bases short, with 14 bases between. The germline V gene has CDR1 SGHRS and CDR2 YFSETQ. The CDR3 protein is CASSLVRGTVNEKLFF. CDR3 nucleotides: TGCGCCAGCAGCTTGGTCCGGGGGACTGTGAATGAAAAACTGTTTTTT.

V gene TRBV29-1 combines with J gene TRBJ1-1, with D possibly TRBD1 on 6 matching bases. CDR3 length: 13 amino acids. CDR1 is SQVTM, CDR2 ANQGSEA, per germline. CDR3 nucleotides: TGCAGTACGGAACAGGGCAAGATGACTGAAGCTTTCTTT. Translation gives CSTEQGKMTEAFF.

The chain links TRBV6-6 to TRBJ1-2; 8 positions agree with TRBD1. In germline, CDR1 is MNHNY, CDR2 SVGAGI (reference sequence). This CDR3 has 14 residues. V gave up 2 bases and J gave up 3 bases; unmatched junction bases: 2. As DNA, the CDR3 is TGTGCCAGCAGTTACGCGGGACAGGACTATGGCTACACCTTC. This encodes CASSYAGQDYGYTF.

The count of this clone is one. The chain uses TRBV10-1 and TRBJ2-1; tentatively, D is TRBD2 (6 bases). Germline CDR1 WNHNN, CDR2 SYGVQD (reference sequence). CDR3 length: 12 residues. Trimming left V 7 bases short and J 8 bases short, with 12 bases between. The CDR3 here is CASTHGGDEQFF. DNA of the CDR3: TGCGCCAGCACCCACGGGGGAGATGAGCAGTTCTTC.

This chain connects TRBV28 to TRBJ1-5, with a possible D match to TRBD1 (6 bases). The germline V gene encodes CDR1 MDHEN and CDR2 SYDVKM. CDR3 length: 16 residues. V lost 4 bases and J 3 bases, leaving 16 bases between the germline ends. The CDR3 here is CASSSTGLLFNQPQHF. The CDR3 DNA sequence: TGTGCCAGCAGTTCTACAGGGCTCCTCTTCAATCAGCCCCAGCATTTT.

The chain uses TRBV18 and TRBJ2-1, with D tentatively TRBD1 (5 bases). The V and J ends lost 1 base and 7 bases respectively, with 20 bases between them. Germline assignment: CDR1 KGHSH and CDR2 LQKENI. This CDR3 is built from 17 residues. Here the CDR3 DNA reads TGTGCCAGCTCACCACAACAAAGGGGAAAGGGTGGGAATGAGCAGTTCTTC. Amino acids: CASSPQQRGKGGNEQFF. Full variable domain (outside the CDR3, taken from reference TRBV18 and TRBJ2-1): NAGVMQNPRHLVRRRGQEARLRCSPMKGHSHVYWYRQLPEEGLKFMVYLQKENIIDESGMPKERFSAEFPKEGPSILRIQQVVRGDSAAYFCASSPQQRGKGGNEQFFGPGTRLTVL.

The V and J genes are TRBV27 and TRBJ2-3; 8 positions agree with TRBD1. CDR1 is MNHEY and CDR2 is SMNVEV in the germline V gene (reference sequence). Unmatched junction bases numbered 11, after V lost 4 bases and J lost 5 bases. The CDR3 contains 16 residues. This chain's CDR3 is CASSSRTGKSGDTQYF. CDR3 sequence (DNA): TGTGCCAGCAGTTCCCGGACAGGGAAGAGTGGAGATACGCAGTATTTT.

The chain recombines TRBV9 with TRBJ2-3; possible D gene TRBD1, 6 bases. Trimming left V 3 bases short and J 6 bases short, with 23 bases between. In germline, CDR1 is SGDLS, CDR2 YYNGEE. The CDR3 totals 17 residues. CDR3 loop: CASSDPHMGAGRDTQYF. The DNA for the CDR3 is TGTGCCAGCAGCGACCCTCATATGGGGGCTGGAAGGGATACGCAGTATTTT.

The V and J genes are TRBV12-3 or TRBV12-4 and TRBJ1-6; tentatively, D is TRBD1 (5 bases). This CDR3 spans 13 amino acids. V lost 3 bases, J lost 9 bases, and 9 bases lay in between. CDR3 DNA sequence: TGTGCCAGCAGTTTTGCAGGGCTTTCACCCCTCCACTTT. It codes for CASSFAGLSPLHF.

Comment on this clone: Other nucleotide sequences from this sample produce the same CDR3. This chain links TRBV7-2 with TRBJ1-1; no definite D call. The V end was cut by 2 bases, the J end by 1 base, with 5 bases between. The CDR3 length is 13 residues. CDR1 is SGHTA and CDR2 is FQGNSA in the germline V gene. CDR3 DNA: TGTGCCAGCAGCTTAAGTAGGAACACTGAAGCTTTCTTT. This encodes CASSLSRNTEAFF.

Here the CDR3 DNA reads TGTGCCACCAGTGATTCCCGTGGCCCCTACAATGAGCAGTTCTTC. Residues: CATSDSRGPYNEQFF. The gene calls are TRBV24-1 and TRBJ2-1; D is undetermined. Germline CDR1 and CDR2: KGHDR and SFDVKD. The CDR3 contains 15 residues. Deletions cut 2 bases from V and 2 bases from J, with 9 bases between.

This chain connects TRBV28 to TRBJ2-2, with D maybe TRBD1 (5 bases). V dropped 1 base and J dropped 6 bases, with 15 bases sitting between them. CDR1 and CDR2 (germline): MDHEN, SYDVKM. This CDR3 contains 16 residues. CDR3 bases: TGTGCCAGCAGTTTATTATTGGCAGGGTATGCCGGGGAGCTGTTTTTT. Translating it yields CASSLLLAGYAGELFF. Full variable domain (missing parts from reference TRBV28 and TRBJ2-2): DVKVTQSSRYLVKRTGEKVFLECVQDMDHENMFWYRQDPGLGLRLIYFSYDVKMKEKGDIPEGYSVSREKKERFSLILESASTNQTSMYLCASSLLLAGYAGELFFGEGSRLTVL.

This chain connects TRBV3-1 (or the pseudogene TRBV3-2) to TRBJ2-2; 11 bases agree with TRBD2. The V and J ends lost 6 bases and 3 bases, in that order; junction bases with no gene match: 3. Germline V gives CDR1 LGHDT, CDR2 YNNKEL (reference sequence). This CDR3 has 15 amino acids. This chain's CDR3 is CASRLAGGYTGELFF. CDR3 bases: TGTGCCAGCAGGCTAGCGGGGGGATACACCGGGGAGCTGTTTTTT.

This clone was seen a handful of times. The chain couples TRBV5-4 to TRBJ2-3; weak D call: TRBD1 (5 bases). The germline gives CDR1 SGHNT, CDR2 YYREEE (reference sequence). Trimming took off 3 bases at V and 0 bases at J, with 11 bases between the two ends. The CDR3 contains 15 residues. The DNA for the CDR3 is TGTGCCAGCAGCTGGCAGGGTTTTAGCACAGATACGCAGTATTTT. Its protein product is CASSWQGFSTDTQYF.